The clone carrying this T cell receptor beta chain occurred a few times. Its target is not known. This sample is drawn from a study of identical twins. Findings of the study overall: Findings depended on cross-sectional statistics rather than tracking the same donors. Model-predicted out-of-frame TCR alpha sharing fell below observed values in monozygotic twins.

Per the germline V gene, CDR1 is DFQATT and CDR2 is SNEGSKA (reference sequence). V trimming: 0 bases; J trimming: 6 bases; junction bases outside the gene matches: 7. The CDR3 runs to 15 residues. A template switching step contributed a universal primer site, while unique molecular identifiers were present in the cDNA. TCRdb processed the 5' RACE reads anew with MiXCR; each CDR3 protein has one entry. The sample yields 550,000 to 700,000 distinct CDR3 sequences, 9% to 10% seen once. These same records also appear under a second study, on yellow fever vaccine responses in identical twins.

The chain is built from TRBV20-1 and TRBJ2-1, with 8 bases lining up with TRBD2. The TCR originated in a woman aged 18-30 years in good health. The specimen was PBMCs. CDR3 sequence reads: CSAREGAGAVNEQFF. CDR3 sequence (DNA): TGCAGTGCTAGAGAAGGAGCGGGAGCGGTCAATGAGCAGTTCTTC.